These 25 T cell receptor beta chains were all obtained from the same sample, sequenced in a study of blood T cell repertoires in COVID-19. Here immunoSEQ multiplex PCR was the method, and the copy in TCRdb shows in-frame clones only, minus some. The data hold roughly 200,000 clones, with 76% observed a single time. Input material: peripheral blood. The source is a woman in her fifties or sixties with active or convalescent COVID-19.

This chain uses TRBV6-5 with TRBJ1-1; perhaps TRBD1 as D (5 bases). V was trimmed by 2 bases and J by 2 bases, leaving 12 bases between them. CDR1 is MNHEY and CDR2 is SVGAGI in the germline V gene. The CDR3 has 15 residues. CDR3 DNA: TGTGCCAGCAGTTACCGGTCAGGGATCAACACTGAAGCTTTCTTT. It encodes CASSYRSGINTEAFF.

CDR3 bases: TGTGCCAGCAGCACGACTAGCGGGGAGACCCAGTACTTC. It codes for CASSTTSGETQYF. This chain connects TRBV6-5 to TRBJ2-5; TRBD2 matches 10 bases. The CDR3 contains 13 residues. The trim removed 6 bases at V and 5 bases at J, leaving 3 bases unmatched. CDR1 and CDR2 from the germline V gene are MNHEY and SVGAGI.

V usage is TRBV29-1 and J usage is TRBJ2-5, with 12 bases aligning to TRBD1. This CDR3 has 14 amino acids. Germline-derived CDR1 and CDR2 are SQVTM and ANQGSEA. The CDR3 reads CTYIRDRGPETQYF. The DNA for the CDR3 is TGCACCTACATCCGGGACAGGGGGCCGGAGACCCAGTACTTC. Drawing the rest from reference TRBV29-1 and TRBJ2-5, the complete variable domain is SAVISQKPSRDICQRGTSLTIQCQVDSQVTMMFWYRQQPGQSLTLIATANQGSEATYESGFVIDKFPISRPNLTFSTLTVSNMSPEDSSIYLCTYIRDRGPETQYFGPGTRLLVL.

The CDR3 reads CASSQHRFNEQFF. The CDR3 DNA follows: TGCGCCAGCAGCCAACACAGGTTCAATGAGCAGTTCTTC. V is TRBV4-3 and J is TRBJ2-1, with D tentatively TRBD1 (5 bases). The ends were cut back, 2 bases at V and 6 bases at J, with 8 bases in the middle. CDR3 length equals 13 residues. Germline assignment: CDR1 LGHNA and CDR2 YSLEER.

The chain has TRBV6-2 or TRBV6-3 and TRBJ2-7, with TRBD2 identical over 11 bases. J was trimmed by 0 bases and V by 4 bases; bases with no gene match: 5. The CDR3 is 16 amino acids. CDR1 MNHEY and CDR2 SVGEGT come from the germline V gene. For the CDR3, the DNA is TGTGCCAGCAGTTCCAGGACTAGCGGGCCCTCCTACGAGCAGTACTTC. It specifies CASSSRTSGPSYEQYF.

The V and J genes are TRBV19 and TRBJ2-7, with 9 bases aligning to TRBD1. Germline CDR1 reads LNHDA; CDR2 reads SQIVND (reference sequence). Germline trimming cut 5 bases from V and 2 bases from J; bases unmatched to any gene: 4. This CDR3 has 14 residues. CDR3 DNA: TGTGCCAGTAGTCCTAGACAGGGGGCCTACGAGCAGTACTTC. Protein sequence: CASSPRQGAYEQYF.

V usage is TRBV27 and J usage is TRBJ1-1, with 8 bases aligning to TRBD1. Germline V gene lookup returns CDR1 MNHEY and CDR2 SMNVEV (reference sequence). This CDR3 has 16 amino acids. J lost 5 bases, V lost 5 bases, and 13 bases had no gene match. Written as DNA, the CDR3 is TGTGCCAGCAGTCCTAGGACAGGGAGGGTTGAAACTGAAGCTTTCTTT. Amino acid sequence: CASSPRTGRVETEAFF.

The genes are TRBV7-9 and TRBJ1-1; D ambiguous. V lost 3 bases, J lost 1 base, and 6 bases lay in between. This CDR3 is built from 13 residues. CDR1 SEHNR and CDR2 FQNEAQ come from the germline V gene (reference sequence). The CDR3 reads CASSFIANTEAFF. CDR3 bases: TGTGCCAGCAGCTTTATAGCGAACACTGAAGCTTTCTTT. The entire variable domain, with the rest obtained from reference TRBV7-9 and TRBJ1-1, is as follows: DTGVSQNPRHKITKRGQNVTFRCDPISEHNRLYWYRQTLGQGPEFLTYFQNEAQLEKSRLLSDRFSAERPKGSFSTLEIQRTEQGDSAMYLCASSFIANTEAFFGQGTRLTVV.

This chain links TRBV5-1 with TRBJ1-2; 12 bases are shared with TRBD1. Germline loops: CDR1 SGHRS, CDR2 YFSETQ. There are 14 residues in the CDR3. After removal of 2 bases from V and 8 bases from J, the junction contained 4 bases not matched to a gene. CDR3 nucleotide sequence: TGCGCCAGCAGCTTTGGGACAGGGGGCCGCGGCTACACCTTC. This codes for CASSFGTGGRGYTF. Using reference TRBV5-1 and TRBJ1-2 for the parts outside the CDR3, the full variable domain is KAGVTQTPRYLIKTRGQQVTLSCSPISGHRSVSWYQQTPGQGLQFLFEYFSETQRNKGNFPGRFSGRQFSNSRSEMNVSTLELGDSALYLCASSFGTGGRGYTFGSGTRLTVV.

V is TRBV19 and J is TRBJ2-1, with 7 bases fitting TRBD2. V gave up 7 bases and J gave up 14 bases; unmatched junction bases: 11. Germline values: CDR1 LNHDA, CDR2 SQIVND (reference sequence). The CDR3 runs 12 residues. Here the CDR3 reads CASMDLAGTEFF. The CDR3 DNA reads as TGTGCCAGTATGGACTTAGCGGGTACCGAGTTCTTC.

The chain combines TRBV6-1 with TRBJ2-6; TRBD1 aligns across 11 bases. The CDR3 loop spans 19 amino acids. The V segment lost 4 bases and the J segment 2 bases; nucleotides outside the gene matches: 10. From germline, CDR1 is MNHNS and CDR2 SASEGT. The chain's CDR3 is CASSVRGTGGNTGANVLTF. The DNA of the CDR3 is TGTGCCAGCAGTGTTCGCGGGACAGGGGGAAATACTGGGGCCAACGTCCTGACTTTC.

The rearrangement joins TRBV12-3 or TRBV12-4 to TRBJ1-6; tentative D call: TRBD1 (6 bases). V was cut by 11 bases and J by 2 bases, with 10 bases left in between. The CDR3 consists of 13 residues. The CDR3 DNA sequence: TGTGCCTGCGGGGGCCCCTATAATTCACCCCTCCACTTT. Translating gives CACGGPYNSPLHF.

This clone was counted between two and nine times. J is TRBJ2-7 and V is TRBV5-6; D gene unclear. Germline V gives CDR1 SGHDT, CDR2 YYEEEE. The CDR3 runs 15 residues. Trimming stripped 3 bases from V and 1 base from J, with 14 bases between. The CDR3 DNA sequence: TGTGCCAGCAGCTACTCTACCCACCCTTCCTACGAGCAGTACTTC. Encoded protein: CASSYSTHPSYEQYF.

The V call is TRBV19, the J call TRBJ2-4, with TRBD1 matching 10 bases. V shed 3 bases, J shed 0 bases, and the junction held 11 bases outside the gene matches. CDR1 LNHDA and CDR2 SQIVND come from the germline V gene (reference sequence). CDR3 length equals 19 residues. This chain's CDR3 is CASSIWDRGPRLAKNIQYF. The CDR3 DNA reads as TGTGCCAGTAGTATTTGGGACAGGGGACCTAGGCTAGCCAAAAACATTCAGTACTTC. Looking up the rest from reference TRBV19 and TRBJ2-4 gives the full variable domain: DGGITQSPKYLFRKEGQNVTLSCEQNLNHDAMYWYRQDPGQGLRLIYYSQIVNDFQKGDIAEGYSVSREKKESFPLTVTSAQKNPTAFYLCASSIWDRGPRLAKNIQYFGAGTRLSVL.

The table lists this clone with a few counts. J is TRBJ1-2 and V is TRBV27; D might be TRBD1 (6 bases). V dropped 0 bases and J dropped 8 bases, with 10 bases sitting between them. This CDR3 region has 13 residues. From germline, CDR1 is MNHEY and CDR2 SMNVEV (reference sequence). The CDR3 is CASSLSRGHGYTF. The CDR3 bases are TGTGCCAGCAGTTTATCGCGGGGGCACGGCTACACCTTC.

The chain recombines TRBV7-2 with TRBJ1-1; 10 nucleotides match TRBD1. CDR3 length equals 16 residues. The germline CDR1 and CDR2 sequences are SGHTA and FQGNSA. Unmatched junction bases numbered 5, after V lost 4 bases and J lost 0 bases. This chain's CDR3 is CASSSGTGVLNTEAFF. DNA of the CDR3: TGTGCCAGCAGCTCAGGGACAGGGGTTTTGAACACTGAAGCTTTCTTT.

This rearrangement joins TRBV18 to TRBJ1-1, with TRBD1 matching over 12 bases. CDR3 size: 15 residues. CDR1 KGHSH and CDR2 LQKENI come from the germline V gene. Trimming removed 5 bases from V and 1 base from J; junction bases left unmatched: 2. CDR3 nucleotides: TGTGCCAGCTCAATGGGACAGGGGGCGAACACTGAAGCTTTCTTT. This encodes CASSMGQGANTEAFF.

The genes are TRBV7-9 and TRBJ2-5; D is possibly TRBD2 (6 bases). V lost 4 bases, J lost 3 bases, and 12 bases lay in between. Germline CDR1 reads SEHNR; CDR2 reads FQNEAQ (reference sequence). The CDR3 is 14 residues long. CDR3 sequence reads: CASSSIGEEETQYF. The DNA for the CDR3 is TGTGCCAGCAGCTCCATAGGGGAGGAAGAGACCCAGTACTTC.

CDR3 nucleotides: TGTGCCAGCAGCCCCTCCCGGGGGGGGACCTACGAGCAGTACTTC. This encodes CASSPSRGGTYEQYF. The rearrangement links TRBV3-1 (or the pseudogene TRBV3-2) to TRBJ2-7, with 8 bases fitting TRBD2. The CDR3 loop spans 15 amino acids. Trimming took 4 bases from V and 2 from J; bases not matched to a gene: 7. Germline loops: CDR1 LGHDT, CDR2 YNNKEL (reference sequence).

This clone was seen just once. The rearrangement uses TRBV12-3 or TRBV12-4 and TRBJ1-2, with D perhaps TRBD1 (6 bases). This CDR3 contains 12 residues. Trimming removed 4 bases at V and 8 bases at J, with 11 bases between. The CDR3 coding sequence is TGTGCCAGCAGTTCCTACAGGGAGGGCTACACCTTC. It specifies CASSSYREGYTF.

The chain joins TRBV19 to TRBJ1-1; no clear D gene. The V end was cut by 6 bases, the J end by 4 bases, with 9 bases between. This CDR3 contains 12 residues. Germline lookup yields CDR1 LNHDA and CDR2 SQIVND (reference sequence). CDR3 in amino acids: CASREGPTEAFF. Written as DNA, the CDR3 is TGTGCCAGTAGGGAGGGTCCCACTGAAGCTTTCTTT.

The V and J genes are TRBV9 and TRBJ2-7; 8 nucleotides align to TRBD2. The trim removed 2 bases at V and 3 bases at J, leaving 1 base unmatched. Germline CDR1 SGDLS, CDR2 YYNGEE. CDR3 length: 13 residues. Written as DNA, the CDR3 is TGTGCCAGCAGCGTTAGCGGGGACTACGAGCAGTACTTC. It translates to CASSVSGDYEQYF.

This chain links TRBV21-1 with TRBJ2-2; the DNA was not compared with TRBD2, the D call given in the table. TRBV21-1 is shown as a pseudogene. This CDR3 region has 14 residues. For the CDR3, the DNA is TGTGCCAGCAGCAGCCATTTGGAGGGCCGGGAGCTGTTTTTT. As protein: CASSSHLEGRELFF.

This clone was detected a few times. The V and J genes are TRBV5-1 and TRBJ2-5; D unresolved. In germline, CDR1 is SGHRS, CDR2 YFSETQ. Deletions cut 0 bases from V and 1 base from J, with 13 bases between. This CDR3 has 16 amino acids. CDR3 coding DNA: TGCGCCAGCAGCTTGGCCTCTCAGTCCTTCCAAGAGACCCAGTACTTC. Translated: CASSLASQSFQETQYF.

The genes are TRBV11-2 and TRBJ1-4; a weak D match, TRBD1 (5 bases). The CDR3 contains 16 residues. Trimming took 5 bases from V and 6 from J, leaving 19 bases between them. Germline loops: CDR1 SGHAT, CDR2 FQNNGV. CDR3 DNA: TGTGCCAGCAGCCAAAGAGGCGGGGCGGCGGATGAAAAACTGTTTTTT. Encoded protein: CASSQRGGAADEKLFF.